These T cell receptor beta chains were read from a single sample in a study of T cell responses to AZD1222 COVID-19 vaccine. The data were produced by immunoSEQ multiplex PCR, yet TCRdb's version contains in-frame clones alone and is incomplete. Of approximately 130,000 clones in the sample, around 83% were seen once. The sample consisted of peripheral blood, taken 28 days after the second AZD1222 dose. The receptors originated from an adult who received the AZD1222 COVID-19 vaccine. Each CDR3 is given with its conserved first and last residue. The D gene is left open where the match is weak. Part of the rows lack a size; the others show once, few, many or a class for expanded clones.

j_call | d_call | cdr3_length | v_call | clone_size | cdr3_nt | cdr3_aa
TRBJ1-2 | . | 13 | TRBV5-6 | once | TGTGCCAGCAGCTTGGAAGCGGTCTATGGCTACACCTTC | CASSLEAVYGYTF
TRBJ2-7 | TRBD2 | 15 | TRBV6-5 | . | TGTGCCAGCAGCGAGACTAGCTTGAGCTCCTACGAGCAGTACTTC | CASSETSLSSYEQYF
TRBJ2-7 | TRBD2 | 15 | TRBV19 | . | TGTGCCAGTAGTCCTGTTAGCGGGGGGGCTTACGAGCAGTACTTC | CASSPVSGGAYEQYF
TRBJ2-3 | . | 14 | TRBV5-1 | . | TGCGCCAGCAACCGGGACTCTAACACAGATACGCAGTATTTT | CASNRDSNTDTQYF
TRBJ1-2 | TRBD1 | 13 | TRBV7-9 | . | TGTGCCAGCAGCACCCGGGACAGCTATGGCTACACCTTC | CASSTRDSYGYTF
TRBJ2-2 | TRBD2 | 20 | TRBV10-1 | . | TGCGCCAGCAGTGAGTCTGGACTAGCGGGGGGAGCATCGAACACCGGGGAGCTGTTTTTT | CASSESGLAGGASNTGELFF
TRBJ1-2 | . | 14 | TRBV28 | . | TGTGCCAGCAGTTATAAGGAGGGGAACTATGGCTACACCTTC | CASSYKEGNYGYTF
TRBJ2-7 | . | 11 | TRBV20-1 | . | TGCAGTGTCAGGGCCCTTTACGAGCAGTACTTC | CSVRALYEQYF
TRBJ2-1 | TRBD1 | 15 | TRBV19 | . | TGTGCCAGTAGTTTGGGACAGGGATCCTACAATGAGCAGTTCTTC | CASSLGQGSYNEQFF
TRBJ2-1 | . | 16 | TRBV4-3 | . | TGCGCCAGCAGCCAAGAAACAGGGTTCTCCTACAATGAGCAGTTCTTC | CASSQETGFSYNEQFF
TRBJ2-1 | TRBD2 | 14 | TRBV29-1 | . | TGCAGCGCCCCTAGCGGGCCTCACTACAATGAGCAGTTCTTC | CSAPSGPHYNEQFF
TRBJ1-2 | . | 15 | TRBV5-4 | . | TGTGCCAGCAGCTTGGAGCCTAGGGAGCACTATGGCTACACCTTC | CASSLEPREHYGYTF
TRBJ1-5 | . | 13 | TRBV10-1 | once | TGCGCCAGCAGTCGGGACAGCAATCAGCCCCAGCATTTT | CASSRDSNQPQHF
TRBJ1-2 | . | 14 | TRBV5-1 | . | TGCGCCAGCAGCAGCTTTGCAGGAGAGGCAGGCTACACCTTC | CASSSFAGEAGYTF
TRBJ1-5 | . | 11 | TRBV6-6 | . | TGTGCCAGCAGTTCTGGACAGCCCCAGCATTTT | CASSSGQPQHF
TRBJ2-5 | . | 16 | TRBV6-2/TRBV6-3 | . | TGTGCCAGCAGTTCGGACGGGTCTGGTCGGCAAGAGACCCAGTACTTC | CASSSDGSGRQETQYF
TRBJ2-7 | . | 16 | TRBV21-1 | . | TGTGCCAGCAGCCCCCAGGGGGACAGGGGGCTCCACGAGCAGTACTTC | CASSPQGDRGLHEQYF
TRBJ2-1 | TRBD2 | 14 | TRBV10-2 | . | TGCGCCAGCATGCCGGGACTAGCTGGCAATGAGCAGTTCTTC | CASMPGLAGNEQFF
TRBJ1-5 | TRBD1 | 13 | TRBV28 | . | TGTGCCAGCGGAGGGACAGGGTATCAGCCCCAGCATTTT | CASGGTGYQPQHF
TRBJ2-2 | TRBD1 | 14 | TRBV29-1 | . | TGCAGCGTGTCCGACAGGGCCAGGTCCGGGGAGCTGTTTTTT | CSVSDRARSGELFF
TRBJ2-7 | . | 11 | TRBV29-1 | . | TGCAGCGTTGCTGGTATGGTCGAGCAGTACTTC | CSVAGMVEQYF
TRBJ2-6 | . | 15 | TRBV28 | once | TGTGCCAGCAGTTTGGCCTCCTCTGGGGCCAACGTCCTGACTTTC | CASSLASSGANVLTF